The clone carrying this TCR beta chain was seen more than once but under ten times. Its antigen remains unidentified. PCR amplification relied on 60 Vbeta primers (plus 13 Jbeta primers). The assay was immunoSEQ multiplex PCR, and TCRdb's table has in-frame clones only and misses some. Here the sample spans 100,000 to 150,000 clones, around 72% being singletons. Donors were ostensibly healthy at sampling, although undocumented immune exposures were probable. The data originate from a study of cytomegalovirus exposure and HLA in healthy donors. Study-wide points: V- and J-gene trimming in TCR beta was tied to a missense DCLRE1C variant by an analysis performed later. Common viral pathogens seemed, in a later analysis, to connect with several of the most significant clusters.

The ends were cut back, 4 bases at V and 8 bases at J, with 12 bases in the middle. The germline V gene has CDR1 SGDLS and CDR2 YYNGEE. The CDR3 is made up of 13 amino acids. The TCR was taken from a woman aged 50 to 60 in good health and CMV-seropositive. The genes are TRBV9 and TRBJ2-2; perhaps TRBD2 as D (6 bases). Material: PBMCs. In DNA, the CDR3 is TGTGCCAGCAGCCTAGGAGGAGGGGGGGAGCTGTTTTTT. Its translation is CASSLGGGGELFF.